This is a list of T cell receptor beta chains from one sample in a study of blood T cells in healthy people across ages. TCRdb reprocessed the 5' RACE reads via MiXCR and lists one record per CDR3 protein. There are fewer than 2 million distinct CDR3 sequences in the sample; around 42% occur only once, and more than 20% lies in the top ten. Sequencing used blood. Source of these receptors: a human donor in good health. The CDR3 runs from the conserved cysteine through the conserved F or W.

J gene,V gene,CDR3 protein
TRBJ2-7,TRBV7-2,CASSLVDSDEQYF
TRBJ2-3,TRBV6-4,CASSEGSSTDTQYF
TRBJ2-3,TRBV20-1,CSARGLDTDTQYF
TRBJ2-4,TRBV6-5,CASSYENIQYF
TRBJ1-4,TRBV7-2,CATGGRVNEKLFF
TRBJ2-6,TRBV5-1,CASSLAGPVSGANVLTF
TRBJ1-2,TRBV7-2,CASSLGHSDGYTF
TRBJ2-7,TRBV28,CASSYPGVRAYEQYF
TRBJ2-3,TRBV7-3,CASSFSGDDTDTQYF
TRBJ2-7,TRBV6-2/TRBV6-3,CASSYGQGRTYEQYF
TRBJ2-5,TRBV27,CASSPLSDSQETQYF
TRBJ1-2,TRBV5-1,CASSLESASGGYTF
TRBJ1-1,TRBV29-1,CSVSQGLDTEAFF